A single sample gave rise to the 18 T cell receptor beta chains below, sequenced in a study of vaccination effects on CD4 cells after COVID-19. After expansion with viral peptide pools in the ViraFEST assay, antigen-specific CD4+ T cells were sequenced. With 9 to 11 days of culture completed, CD4+ T cells were isolated. As their vaccination, participants received two doses of either BNT162b2 or mRNA-1273. These receptors have no identified antigens. Repertoires were generated with immunoSEQ multiplex PCR, while TCRdb's copy carries only in-frame clones and drops some. Of more than 20,000 clones detected, approximately 77% appear once; the ten largest clones hold approximately 10%. Here the sequenced sample was CD4+ T cells from PBMCs cultured with HCoV-NL63 spike peptides, taken after COVID-19 vaccination. These receptors were obtained from a human donor who received a COVID-19 vaccine.

This rearrangement joins TRBV9 to TRBJ1-2; 7 bases align to TRBD1. Germline CDR1 reads SGDLS; CDR2 reads YYNGEE. The CDR3 is 14 amino acids. V lost 4 bases and J lost 10; bases outside the gene matches: 13. In DNA form, the CDR3 reads TGTGCCAGCAGCTCTTTACAGGGGCTACTGGACTACACCTTC. Translation gives CASSSLQGLLDYTF.

This clone was seen a few times. The rearrangement uses TRBV19 and TRBJ2-7; the D is unclear. The germline V gene has CDR1 LNHDA and CDR2 SQIVND (reference sequence). The CDR3 is made up of 14 amino acids. Trimming left V 2 bases short and J 2 bases short, with 10 bases between. The CDR3 DNA sequence: TGTGCCAGTAGTATATTTGGGCGAACCTACGAGCAGTACTTC. This codes for CASSIFGRTYEQYF.

J is TRBJ2-1 and V is TRBV6-5, with 8 positions matching TRBD2. CDR1 and CDR2 (germline): MNHEY, SVGAGI. The CDR3 runs 13 residues. After removal of 8 bases from V and 5 bases from J, the junction contained 5 bases not matched to a gene. The CDR3 nucleotides read TGTGCCAGCCGGGTTAGCGGGAACAATGAGCAGTTCTTC. It yields the protein CASRVSGNNEQFF.

The rearrangement uses TRBV10-3 and TRBJ2-1, with TRBD2 matching over 8 bases. Trimming took 8 bases from V and 7 from J; bases not matched to a gene: 19. The CDR3 length is 17 residues. Germline loops: CDR1 ENHRY, CDR2 SYGVKD. CDR3 nucleotides: TGTGCCATCGGGGGGACCCACTACGGGGGGGTGCAAAATGAGCAGTTCTTC. This sequence encodes CAIGGTHYGGVQNEQFF.

The CDR3 reads CASMGTGELFF. For the CDR3, the DNA is TGCGCCAGCATGGGTACCGGGGAGCTGTTTTTT. V is TRBV5-1 and J is TRBJ2-2, with no clear D. Germline V CDR1 and CDR2: SGHRS, YFSETQ. The ends were cut back, 6 bases at V and 5 bases at J, with 5 bases in the middle. CDR3 size: 11 residues. The whole variable domain, filled in from reference TRBV5-1 and TRBJ2-2, reads KAGVTQTPRYLIKTRGQQVTLSCSPISGHRSVSWYQQTPGQGLQFLFEYFSETQRNKGNFPGRFSGRQFSNSRSEMNVSTLELGDSALYLCASMGTGELFFGEGSRLTVL.

The V gene is TRBV5-5, the J gene TRBJ1-1; 7 nucleotides align to TRBD1. Germline V gene data show CDR1 as SGHKS and CDR2 as YYEKEE (reference sequence). The CDR3 consists of 17 residues. Germline trimming cut 1 base from V and 4 bases from J; bases unmatched to any gene: 13. The CDR3 reads CASSLWAGGDPSTEAFF. In nucleotides, the CDR3 is TGTGCCAGCAGCTTGTGGGCAGGGGGGGACCCGAGCACTGAAGCTTTCTTT.

In this sample, this clone turned up a few times. The chain is built from TRBV4-2 and TRBJ2-2; perhaps TRBD1 as D (6 bases). Per the germline V gene, CDR1 is LGHNA and CDR2 is YNFKEQ. Between the trimmed V and J ends, which lost 0 bases and 5 bases, there was a span of 10 bases. The CDR3 extends over 15 amino acids. CDR3 nucleotides: TGTGCCAGCAGCCAAGAAGGGGGACGGACCGGGGAGCTGTTTTTT. Amino acid sequence: CASSQEGGRTGELFF.

This clone occurred once. The chain links TRBV7-6 to TRBJ1-1, with TRBD1 identical over 7 bases. J lost 5 bases, V lost 4 bases, and 10 bases had no gene match. Germline CDR1 is SGHVS and CDR2 is FNYEAQ. The CDR3 extends over 15 amino acids. The CDR3 region is CASSSYRQGWTEAFF. CDR3 DNA sequence: TGTGCCAGCAGCTCGTACCGACAGGGATGGACTGAAGCTTTCTTT. Supplemented by reference TRBV7-6 and TRBJ1-1, the full variable domain reads GAGVSQSPRYKVTKRGQDVALRCDPISGHVSLYWYRQALGQGPEFLTYFNYEAQQDKSGLPNDRFSAERPEGSISTLTIQRTEQRDSAMYRCASSSYRQGWTEAFFGQGTRLTVV.

The chain links TRBV5-6 to TRBJ2-2; D is tentatively TRBD1 or TRBD2 (5 bases each). Trimming pared 10 bases from V and 5 bases from J, leaving 12 bases between. CDR1 SGHDT and CDR2 YYEEEE come from the germline V gene. The length of the CDR3 is 12 residues. CDR3 bases: TGTGCCGGCCAGTGGGGGACCGGGGAGCTGTTTTTT. This gives the protein CAGQWGTGELFF.

In DNA, the CDR3 is TGTGCCAGTAGTCCCCTAACAGAGAACACTGAAGCTTTCTTT. Its protein product is CASSPLTENTEAFF. This rearrangement joins TRBV19 to TRBJ1-1; D is ambiguous. Per the germline V gene, CDR1 is LNHDA and CDR2 is SQIVND (reference sequence). CDR3 length: 14 residues. V shed 5 bases and J shed 1 base, with 11 bases lying between them.

The chain couples TRBV12-3 or TRBV12-4 to TRBJ2-1; unclear D gene. The CDR3 spans 10 residues. Trimming took off 2 bases at V and 8 bases at J, with 1 base between the two ends. CDR3 region: CASSLHEQFF. CDR3 nucleotide sequence: TGTGCCAGCAGTTTACATGAGCAGTTCTTC.

This chain links TRBV6-6 with TRBJ2-3; TRBD2 is a possible D gene (5 bases). Between the trimmed V and J ends, which lost 5 bases and 3 bases, there was a span of 18 bases. There are 16 residues in the CDR3. Germline V gene data show CDR1 as MNHNY and CDR2 as SVGAGI (reference sequence). DNA for the CDR3: TGTGCCAGCAGTCCCGCCGTGTGGGAGAAGACAGATACGCAGTATTTT. It yields the protein CASSPAVWEKTDTQYF.

V usage is TRBV11-2 and J usage is TRBJ1-6; D gene ambiguous. The germline gives CDR1 SGHAT, CDR2 FQNNGV. V lost 5 bases to trimming and J lost 7 bases, with 12 bases between them. This CDR3 is 14 amino acids long. The CDR3 DNA is TGTGCCAGCAGCCCTCGGACGGGAAATTCACCCCTCCACTTT. Its translation is CASSPRTGNSPLHF.

The chain employs TRBV5-1 and TRBJ2-2, with D tentatively TRBD1 (5 bases). Looked up from germline, CDR1 is SGHRS and CDR2 is YFSETQ. V was cut by 3 bases and J by 0 bases, with 15 bases left in between. This CDR3 has 17 residues. The chain's CDR3 is CASSSTTDSANTGELFF. The CDR3 DNA follows: TGCGCCAGCAGCTCGACCACCGACAGCGCGAACACCGGGGAGCTGTTTTTT.

The chain has TRBV7-7 and TRBJ2-1; TRBD1 aligns across 7 bases. The CDR3 is 14 amino acids. The V gene end was trimmed by 5 bases and the J gene end by 5 bases; junction bases not matched to a gene: 6. CDR1 and CDR2 from the germline V gene are SSHAT and FNYEAQ (reference sequence). CDR3 bases: TGTGCCAGCAGCCAAGGACAGGCGAACAATGAGCAGTTCTTC. It encodes CASSQGQANNEQFF.

In this sample, this clone turned up a few times. CDR3 coding DNA: TGCGCCAGCAGCCAAGTAAGGGGGAGACGGACCGGGGAGCTGTTTTTT. Translating it yields CASSQVRGRRTGELFF. The V and J genes are TRBV4-1 and TRBJ2-2; D might be TRBD1 (6 bases). V was shortened by 1 base and J by 5 bases, with 14 bases between the two germline ends. CDR3 length: 16 residues. The germline gives CDR1 MGHRA, CDR2 YSYEKL.

The gene calls are TRBV5-1 and TRBJ1-4; 9 positions match TRBD1. CDR1 is SGHRS, CDR2 YFSETQ, per germline. After removal of 5 bases from V and 8 bases from J, the junction contained 13 bases not matched to a gene. The CDR3 totals 16 residues. This CDR3 reads CASSSGQGTAEEKLFF. The CDR3 coding sequence is TGCGCCAGCAGTAGCGGACAGGGGACTGCGGAGGAAAAACTGTTTTTT.

This rearrangement joins TRBV6-5 to TRBJ2-7, with a weak D call TRBD2 (5 bases). The germline CDR1 and CDR2 sequences are MNHEY and SVGAGI. Between the trimmed V and J ends, which lost 6 bases and 3 bases, there was a span of 15 bases. This CDR3 has 14 amino acids. The CDR3 region is CASSASGRSYEQYF. In nucleotides, the CDR3 is TGTGCCAGCAGCGCAAGCGGACGGAGCTACGAGCAGTACTTC.